This TCR beta chain came from a study of shared clonotypes between healthy human individuals. Whole-study results and caveats: Read depth was anticipated to influence clonotype sharing among donors.

As for this clone: Its antigen is unknown.

It was CD45RO-negative cells, positively selected for CCR7, that made up naive CD8 cells, with terminally differentiated effector memory CD45RA+ cells excluded. The CDR3 has 13 amino acids. V lost 2 bases to trimming and J lost 1 base, with 5 bases between them. In germline, CDR1 is SGHAT, CDR2 FQNNGV. The protocol was immunoSEQ multiplex PCR, while the TCRdb copy is restricted to in-frame clones and leaves out a portion. The sample contains about 580,000 clones, 95% to 98% of which appear only once. The clonotype comes from a man younger than 40 in good health. The chain recombines TRBV11-2 with TRBJ1-1; D gene uncertain. Source material: naive CD8+ T cells sorted from blood. CDR3 sequence (DNA): TGTGCCAGCAGCTTAATCCCGAACACTGAAGCTTTCTTT. It codes for CASSLIPNTEAFF. Supplemented by reference TRBV11-2 and TRBJ1-1, the full variable domain reads EAGVAQSPRYKIIEKRQSVAFWCNPISGHATLYWYQQILGQGPKLLIQFQNNGVVDDSQLPKDRFSAERLKGVDSTLKIQPAKLEDSAVYLCASSLIPNTEAFFGQGTRLTVV.